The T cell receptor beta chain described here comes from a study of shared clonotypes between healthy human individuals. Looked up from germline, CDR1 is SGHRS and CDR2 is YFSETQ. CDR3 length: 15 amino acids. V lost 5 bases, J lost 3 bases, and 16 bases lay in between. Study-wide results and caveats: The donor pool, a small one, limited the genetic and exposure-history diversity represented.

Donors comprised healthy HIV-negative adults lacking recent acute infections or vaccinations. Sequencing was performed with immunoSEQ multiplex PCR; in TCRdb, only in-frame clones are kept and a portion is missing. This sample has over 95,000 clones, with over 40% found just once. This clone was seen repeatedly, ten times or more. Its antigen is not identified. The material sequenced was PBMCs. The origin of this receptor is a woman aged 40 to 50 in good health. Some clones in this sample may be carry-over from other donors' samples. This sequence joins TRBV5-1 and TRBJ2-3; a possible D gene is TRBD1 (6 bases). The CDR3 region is CASSLGVRGTDTQYF. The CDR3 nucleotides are TGCGCCAGCAGTCTAGGTGTTAGGGGGACAGATACGCAGTATTTT.